The 19 T cell receptor beta chains in this list originate from one sample, sequenced in a study of Graves' ophthalmopathy and Graves' hyperthyroidism. Scientists amplified the TCR beta CDR3 regions from RNA transcripts. An initial RT-PCR round employing HTBI primers preceded a second-round multiplex PCR. TCRdb redid the calling of the multiplex PCR reads with MiXCR, one entry per CDR3 protein. The sample holds some 210,000 distinct CDR3 sequences, about 32% seen once. The specimen sequenced was peripheral blood. These receptor sequences come from a man aged 50-60 years with Graves' ophthalmopathy.

This clonotype was observed at least ten times. The rearrangement uses TRBV12-3 or TRBV12-4 and TRBJ1-5; the D gene is possibly TRBD1 (6 bases). Trimming left V 3 bases short and J 2 bases short, with 11 bases between. The CDR3 runs to 15 residues. This chain's CDR3 is CASSLGGAGNQPQHF. CDR3 in DNA: TGTGCCAGCAGTTTGGGGGGGGCTGGCAATCAGCCCCAGCATTTT.

Only a few counts were recorded for this clonotype. The rearrangement links TRBV28 to TRBJ2-7; D unclear. This CDR3 spans 14 amino acids. Germline CDR1 is MDHEN and CDR2 is SYDVKM. With 5 bases removed from V and 4 bases from J, the gap between germline ends came to 15 bases. In DNA, the CDR3 is TGTGCCAGCAGTCATTCAGGACGGCCTTACGAGCAGTACTTC. The encoded protein is CASSHSGRPYEQYF.

This clonotype was observed many times. J is TRBJ2-2 and V is TRBV11-2; possibly TRBD2 for D (5 bases). Germline CDR1 SGHAT, CDR2 FQNNGV. The CDR3 sequence is 18 residues long. V was shortened by 1 base and J by 0 bases, with 15 bases between the two germline ends. The CDR3 is CASSLVRGKLANTGELFF. The DNA for the CDR3 is TGTGCCAGCAGCTTAGTTAGAGGGAAACTCGCGAACACCGGGGAGCTGTTTTTT.

The chain has TRBV6-2 or TRBV6-3 and TRBJ2-7; 7 bases match TRBD2. This CDR3 is 14 amino acids long. CDR1 MNHEY and CDR2 SVGEGT come from the germline V gene. V shed 8 bases, J shed 2 bases, and the junction held 9 bases outside the gene matches. The CDR3 DNA is TGTGCCAGCTTACTAGGACTAGGCGCCTACGAGCAGTACTTC. Encoded protein: CASLLGLGAYEQYF.

This clonotype was seen repeatedly, ten times or more. This chain connects TRBV28 to TRBJ2-5; possibly TRBD1 for D (6 bases). CDR3 length equals 13 residues. Trimming took off 7 bases at V and 1 base at J, with 10 bases between the two ends. Germline-derived CDR1 and CDR2 are MDHEN and SYDVKM. The CDR3, as DNA: TGTGCCAGCAATGTGGACAGCCAAGAGACCCAGTACTTC. It codes for CASNVDSQETQYF.

Many counts were recorded for this clonotype. Here the CDR3 reads CASSWGYGYTF. The CDR3 DNA sequence: TGTGCCAGCAGTTGGGGGTATGGCTACACCTTC. The chain couples TRBV12-3 or TRBV12-4 to TRBJ1-2, with a weak D call TRBD1 (5 bases). V lost 4 bases, J lost 5 bases, and 5 bases lay in between. The CDR3 is 11 amino acids.

This clonotype was found many times. The J gene is TRBJ2-2, the V gene TRBV6-1, with 9 bases lining up with TRBD2. The CDR3 totals 16 residues. The V and J ends lost 1 base and 7 bases, in that order; junction bases with no gene match: 7. Per the germline V gene, CDR1 is MNHNS and CDR2 is SASEGT. Here the CDR3 reads CASSEVLAGSGGELFF. The CDR3 nucleotides are TGTGCCAGCAGTGAAGTTCTAGCGGGATCAGGCGGGGAGCTGTTTTTT.

The rearrangement uses TRBV20-1 and TRBJ2-5, with 12 bases lining up with TRBD2. CDR3 length: 16 residues. After removal of 2 bases from V and 1 base from J, the junction contained 5 bases not matched to a gene. The V gene's germline CDR1 is DFQATT and CDR2 SNEGSKA (reference sequence). The CDR3 here is CSARPTSGSAQETQYF. The CDR3 DNA follows: TGCAGTGCTAGACCGACTAGCGGGAGTGCCCAAGAGACCCAGTACTTC.

This clonotype has a count of ten or more. This rearrangement joins TRBV7-2 to TRBJ1-6, with 8 bases aligning to TRBD1. V shed 4 bases and J 4 bases; nucleotides not matched to a gene: 3. CDR3 length: 15 amino acids. The germline V gene encodes CDR1 SGHTA and CDR2 FQGNSA. CDR3 nucleotides: TGTGCCAGCAGCTCCGGACAGGGATATAATTCACCCCTCCACTTT. This codes for CASSSGQGYNSPLHF.

This clonotype showed up many times. This rearrangement joins TRBV6-1 to TRBJ2-7; 10 bases are shared with TRBD2. CDR1 and CDR2 from the germline V gene are MNHNS and SASEGT. The CDR3 sequence is 15 residues long. Unmatched junction bases numbered 5, after V lost 3 bases and J lost 3 bases. Written as DNA, the CDR3 is TGTGCCAGCAGTGAGCCGGGACTAGCGAGCTACGAGCAGTACTTC. Translated, it gives CASSEPGLASYEQYF.

There are many counts of this clonotype. The V and J genes are TRBV12-5 and TRBJ1-5, with D hard to call. The CDR3 loop spans 11 amino acids. CDR1 is LGHNT, CDR2 FRNRAP, per germline. Trimming removed 9 bases at V and 1 base at J, with 4 bases between. CDR3 sequence (DNA): TGTGCTAGAGGGAGCAATCAGCCCCAGCATTTT. Encoded protein: CARGSNQPQHF.

The gene calls are TRBV12-3 or TRBV12-4 and TRBJ2-5; TRBD2 is a possible D gene (6 bases). The CDR3 sequence is 12 residues long. V dropped 6 bases and J dropped 13 bases, with 18 bases sitting between them. The CDR3 nucleotides are TGTGCCAGCAGATCCCCAGAGGGAGGAATGTACTTC. The encoded protein is CASRSPEGGMYF.

This clonotype was counted at least ten times. The J gene is TRBJ2-7, the V gene TRBV18; perhaps D is TRBD1 or TRBD2 (5 bases each). Germline assignment: CDR1 KGHSH and CDR2 LQKENI. CDR3 length equals 14 residues. Trimming left V 1 base short and J 1 base short, with 8 bases between. CDR3 DNA: TGTGCCAGCTCACCACGAGGGGATTCCTACGAGCAGTACTTC. This gives the protein CASSPRGDSYEQYF.

This clonotype was observed at least ten times. The rearrangement joins TRBV7-8 to TRBJ2-7; 9 bases match TRBD2. The CDR3 consists of 17 residues. Trimming cost V 0 bases and J 3 bases; bases outside gene matches: 9. Germline loops: CDR1 SGHVS, CDR2 FQNEAQ. The CDR3 DNA is TGTGCCAGCAGCTTAGCAGATGTAGCGGGAGCTAACTACGAGCAGTACTTC. Its translation: CASSLADVAGANYEQYF.

As to this clonotype: Compared with germline, one end of the junction differs, possibly owing to a read error. V gene TRBV6-5 combines with J gene TRBJ1-1, with unresolved D. This CDR3 contains 15 residues. Germline V gives CDR1 MNHEY, CDR2 SVGAGI. The CDR3 protein is CTSSYSASMSTEAFF. The CDR3 region has the DNA TGTACCAGCAGTTACTCGGCCTCAATGAGCACTGAAGCTTTCTTT.

This clonotype showed up many times. This sequence joins TRBV6-2 or TRBV6-3 and TRBJ1-5; weak D call: TRBD1 (6 bases). The CDR3 runs 15 residues. CDR1 is MNHEY and CDR2 is SVGEGT in the germline V gene. The ends were cut back, 1 base at V and 4 bases at J, with 11 bases in the middle. The CDR3 is CASSYLGGRNQPQHF. The CDR3 DNA follows: TGTGCCAGCAGTTACTTGGGGGGCCGAAATCAGCCCCAGCATTTT.

This clonotype occurred many times. This chain connects TRBV6-2 or TRBV6-3 to TRBJ1-1; D is undetermined. The CDR3 is made up of 14 amino acids. Trimming shortened V by 3 bases and J by 3 bases, and 11 bases separated the two germline ends. Germline-derived CDR1 and CDR2 are MNHEY and SVGEGT. DNA of the CDR3: TGTGCCAGCAGTTATCGGGTAGTATACACTGAAGCTTTCTTT. This encodes CASSYRVVYTEAFF.

This clonotype was seen many times. The rearrangement uses TRBV6-5 and TRBJ1-2; TRBD1 might be the D (6 bases). The length of the CDR3 is 15 residues. V gave up 4 bases and J gave up 2 bases, with 14 bases separating them. Germline V gene sequence: CDR1 MNHEY, CDR2 SVGAGI. The CDR3 sequence is CASSLHRAPNYGYTF. CDR3 in DNA: TGTGCCAGCAGTTTACACAGGGCTCCCAACTATGGCTACACCTTC.

The sample holds many counts of this clonotype. The rearrangement uses TRBV4-1 and TRBJ1-6, with no clear D. The germline V and J ends were trimmed by 0 bases and 9 bases, with 6 bases remaining between them. The V gene's germline CDR1 is MGHRA and CDR2 YSYEKL. The CDR3 runs 13 residues. The CDR3 protein is CASSQEGVSPLHF. The CDR3 DNA reads as TGCGCCAGCAGCCAAGAAGGCGTTTCACCCCTCCACTTT.